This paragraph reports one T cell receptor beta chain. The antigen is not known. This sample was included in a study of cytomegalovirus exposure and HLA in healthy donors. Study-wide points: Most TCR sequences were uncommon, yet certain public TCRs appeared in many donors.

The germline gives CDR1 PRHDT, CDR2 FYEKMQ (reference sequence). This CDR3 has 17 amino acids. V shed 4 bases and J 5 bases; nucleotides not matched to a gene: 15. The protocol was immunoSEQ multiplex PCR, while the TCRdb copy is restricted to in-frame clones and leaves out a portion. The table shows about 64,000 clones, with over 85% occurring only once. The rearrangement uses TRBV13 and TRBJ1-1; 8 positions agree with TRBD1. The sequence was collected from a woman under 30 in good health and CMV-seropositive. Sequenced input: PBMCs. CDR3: CASSWTGLGSSATEAFF. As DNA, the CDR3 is TGTGCCAGCAGCTGGACAGGGCTCGGATCGTCGGCGACTGAAGCTTTCTTT.